This is a list of T cell receptor beta chains from one sample in a study of quantifying T cell responses using KT2 cells. TCRdb passed the UMI-ligation and nested PCR reads through MiXCR, listing each CDR3 protein once. The sample carries fewer than 50,000 distinct CDR3 sequences, around 15% recorded once. Sequencing was carried out using PBMCs spiked with cells of the T cell clone KT2. The receptors originated from a human donor. CDR3s include the opening cysteine and the closing phenylalanine or tryptophan. D genes are given only for firm matches. Clone size is given for some rows only: seen once, a few or many times, or a class if the clone is expanded.

clone_size cdr3_length j_call v_call d_call cdr3_aa cdr3_nt
NA 13 TRBJ2-7 TRBV29-1 NA CSVEETSSYEQYF TGCAGCGTTGAAGAGACGAGCTCCTACGAGCAGTACTTC
many 15 TRBJ1-6 TRBV20-1 TRBD1 CSAFGQGQTTSPLHF TGCAGTGCTTTCGGACAGGGCCAAACCACTTCACCCCTCCACTTT
NA 14 TRBJ2-3 TRBV9 NA CASSVRAGADTQYF TGTGCCAGCAGCGTACGAGCAGGGGCAGATACGCAGTATTTT
few 11 TRBJ2-1 TRBV12-3/TRBV12-4 NA CASSLWDEQFF TGTGCCAGCAGTTTATGGGATGAGCAGTTCTTC
many 13 TRBJ2-1 TRBV7-2 NA CASSLILNNEQFF TGTGCCAGCAGCTTAATACTAAACAATGAGCAGTTCTTC
NA 16 TRBJ2-1 TRBV7-9 TRBD2 CAGFTREGRLEDAQFF TGTGCCGGTTTCACACGGGAGGGCCGACTCGAGGACGCGCAGTTCTTC
few 14 TRBJ2-1 TRBV11-2 TRBD1 CASSGRGQKNEQFF TGTGCCAGCAGCGGCAGGGGACAGAAGAATGAGCAGTTCTTC
few 15 TRBJ2-1 TRBV7-2 TRBD2 CASSRTSGRGSEQFF TGTGCCAGCAGCCGAACTAGCGGGAGGGGCAGTGAGCAGTTCTTC
NA 13 TRBJ2-7 TRBV7-8 TRBD1 CASSFDRAWEQYF TGTGCCAGCAGCTTCGACAGGGCGTGGGAGCAGTACTTC
NA 17 TRBJ2-7 TRBV20-1 NA CSARDVYSSADNYEQYF TGCAGTGCTAGAGATGTTTACAGCTCTGCCGATAACTACGAGCAGTACTTC
few 14 TRBJ1-1 TRBV27 NA CASSLEGRGTEAFF TGTGCCAGCAGTTTGGAGGGGAGGGGCACTGAAGCTTTCTTT
NA 14 TRBJ2-7 TRBV29-1 TRBD2 CSVGTSGSRYEQYF TGCAGCGTTGGGACTAGCGGGAGCAGATACGAGCAGTACTTC
NA 14 TRBJ1-1 TRBV29-1 TRBD1 CSVTYGTGNTEAFF TGCAGCGTAACATACGGGACAGGAAACACTGAAGCTTTCTTT
few 15 TRBJ2-5 TRBV6-6 TRBD1 CASSYSRQGSETQYF TGTGCCAGCAGTTATTCGAGACAGGGGTCAGAGACCCAGTACTTC
medium-sized 10 TRBJ2-1 TRBV12-3/TRBV12-4 NA CASQGNEQFF TGTGCCAGCCAGGGAAATGAGCAGTTCTTC
few 18 TRBJ2-2 TRBV28 NA CASSAPAVDSNLSGELFF TGTGCCAGCAGCGCCCCAGCGGTGGACAGTAATTTATCCGGGGAGCTGTTTTTT
NA 21 TRBJ2-7 TRBV11-2 NA CASSLDRGRGPRLIRAYEQYF TGTGCCAGCAGCTTAGATCGGGGCCGGGGACCGAGGTTAATTAGGGCCTACGAGCAGTACTTC
NA 12 TRBJ2-2 TRBV12-3/TRBV12-4 NA CASSLLTGELFF TGTGCCAGCAGCCTCCTGACCGGGGAGCTGTTTTTT
many 16 TRBJ2-5 TRBV5-6 TRBD1 CASSGTQGAAGETQYF TGTGCCAGCAGCGGGACACAGGGGGCCGCTGGAGAGACCCAGTACTTC
few 13 TRBJ1-1 TRBV25-1 NA CASTQAGNTEAFF TGTGCCAGCACCCAAGCGGGGAACACTGAAGCTTTCTTT
NA 14 TRBJ1-5 TRBV12-3/TRBV12-4 NA CASSWDTSNQPQHF TGTGCCAGCAGTTGGGACACTAGCAATCAGCCCCAGCATTTT
NA 15 TRBJ2-3 TRBV5-4 NA CASSPVRAGTDTQYF TGTGCCAGCAGCCCCGTCAGGGCGGGCACAGATACGCAGTATTTT
NA 14 TRBJ2-1 TRBV20-1 TRBD2 CSARRLAVYNEQFF TGCAGTGCTAGACGACTAGCGGTCTACAATGAGCAGTTCTTC
NA 15 TRBJ2-7 TRBV7-9 NA CASSLVRTASYEQYF TGTGCCAGCAGCCTAGTTAGGACCGCTTCCTACGAGCAGTACTTC
few 16 TRBJ2-1 TRBV2 TRBD1 CASSDPGQRVYNEQFF TGTGCCAGCAGTGACCCGGGACAGAGAGTTTACAATGAGCAGTTCTTC
few 13 TRBJ2-7 TRBV14 TRBD1 CASASGQPYEQYF TGTGCCAGCGCCTCGGGACAGCCCTACGAGCAGTACTTC
many 13 TRBJ2-1 TRBV12-3/TRBV12-4 NA CASSSPGHREQFF TGTGCCAGCAGTTCCCCGGGTCATCGTGAGCAGTTCTTC
NA 16 TRBJ1-2 TRBV5-1 TRBD1 CASRPTGTGGARSYTF TGCGCCAGCAGGCCGACCGGGACAGGGGGCGCGAGGAGCTACACCTTC
NA 15 TRBJ2-1 TRBV5-4 TRBD1 CASSLDGTGWDEQFF TGTGCCAGCAGCTTGGACGGGACAGGGTGGGATGAGCAGTTCTTC
many 12 TRBJ1-5 TRBV29-1 NA CSVGGVNQPQHF TGCAGCGTTGGGGGGGTCAATCAGCCCCAGCATTTT
few 14 TRBJ2-7 TRBV20-1 TRBD2 CSTARLAGGYEQYF TGCAGTACCGCCCGACTAGCGGGGGGGTACGAGCAGTACTTC
few 12 TRBJ2-5 TRBV20-1 NA CSARQGGETQYF TGCAGTGCTCGGCAGGGGGGAGAGACCCAGTACTTC
NA 14 TRBJ1-2 TRBV18 NA CASSPPGSIYGYTF TGTGCCAGCTCACCCCCGGGAAGCATCTATGGCTACACCTTC
few 13 TRBJ2-7 TRBV29-1 NA CSVLGGRAHEQYF TGCAGCGTTTTAGGGGGGAGGGCCCACGAGCAGTACTTC
NA 13 TRBJ1-5 TRBV7-6 NA CASSPGVTQPQHF TGTGCCAGCAGCCCGGGGGTGACTCAGCCCCAGCATTTT
many 10 TRBJ2-7 TRBV29-1 NA CSVRGYEQYF TGCAGCGTTAGGGGCTACGAGCAGTACTTC
few 19 TRBJ1-5 TRBV15 NA CATSRQVSLPGGGNQPQHF TGTGCCACCAGCAGACAGGTCAGCCTTCCGGGGGGTGGGAATCAGCCCCAGCATTTT
NA 14 TRBJ2-1 TRBV2 TRBD2 CASSEKVAGATQFF TGTGCCAGCAGTGAAAAGGTAGCGGGAGCAACGCAGTTCTTC
NA 17 TRBJ1-1 TRBV12-3/TRBV12-4 NA CASTRGLRDTRATEAFF TGTGCCAGCACCCGAGGGCTCCGGGACACCCGTGCCACTGAAGCTTTCTTT
few 13 TRBJ2-2 TRBV20-1 TRBD1 CSALQGWTGELFF TGCAGTGCCTTACAGGGGTGGACCGGGGAGCTGTTTTTT
few 14 TRBJ2-7 TRBV7-2 TRBD1 CASSSGTGGYEQYF TGTGCCAGCAGCTCCGGGACAGGGGGCTACGAGCAGTACTTC
many 13 TRBJ2-7 TRBV12-3/TRBV12-4 NA CASRLGRRYEQYF TGTGCCAGCAGATTGGGGCGGCGCTACGAGCAGTACTTC
many 13 TRBJ2-7 TRBV10-2 NA CASIPTVSYEQYF TGCGCCAGCATCCCCACAGTCTCCTACGAGCAGTACTTC
NA 15 TRBJ1-1 TRBV11-2 TRBD1 CASRTDRGMDTEAFF TGTGCCAGCAGGACCGACAGGGGCATGGACACTGAAGCTTTCTTT
few 13 TRBJ2-1 TRBV12-3/TRBV12-4 NA CASSLTRGNEQFF TGTGCCAGCAGTTTAACCCGGGGCAATGAGCAGTTCTTC
NA 14 TRBJ2-7 TRBV20-1 NA CSARPKGDPGEQYF TGCAGTGCTAGACCTAAAGGCGACCCGGGGGAGCAGTACTTC
NA 15 TRBJ2-2 TRBV14 NA CASSQKRPNTGELFF TGTGCCAGCAGCCAAAAGAGGCCCAACACCGGGGAGCTGTTTTTT
few 14 TRBJ1-5 TRBV6-1 NA CASSAASRNQPQHF TGTGCCAGCAGTGCCGCTAGTAGAAATCAGCCCCAGCATTTT
NA 13 TRBJ2-7 TRBV11-2 NA CASSLDVSYEQYF TGTGCCAGCAGCCTCGACGTCTCCTACGAGCAGTACTTC